The T cell receptor (beta chain) described here comes from a study of Tregs in tolerant kidney transplant recipients. Study-wide findings and caveats: Biological reproducibility was not directly addressed, but technical replication error appeared minimal. Findings come from small patient numbers and require larger validation. Tregs expanded with activated donor B cells seemed most donor-specific.

Unstimulated regulatory T cells (CD4+CD25+CD127-), CD4+CD25- non-regulatory cells, CD4 and CD8 cells were FACS-sorted from thawed PBMCs. Remarks on this clone: Its antigen is currently unknown. Germline is not matched at one junction end, which may reflect a read error.

Data came from immunoSEQ multiplex PCR; TCRdb stores just in-frame clones and leaves some out. Of hundreds of thousands of clones in the sample, roughly four fifths were seen once. Material: CD4+ T cells from blood. The source is a human donor in good health.

DNA of the CDR3: TGTGCCGCCAGCAGAGCGCGGGAGACCTCTGAAGCTTTCTTT. This encodes CAASRARETSEAFF. The chain recombines TRBV15 with TRBJ1-1; D gene unclear. Germline assignment: CDR1 LNHNV and CDR2 YYDKDF (reference sequence). This CDR3 is built from 14 residues.